This T cell receptor (beta chain) was found in a study of T cells in Graves' hyperthyroidism and ophthalmopathy. The source material, RNA transcripts, was used to amplify TCR beta CDR3 regions. Using the HTBI primer set, a first-round RT-PCR was run on the TCR CDR3. TCRdb analysed the multiplex PCR reads with MiXCR anew, one entry per CDR3 protein. The table lists approximately 400,000 distinct CDR3 sequences, more than 13% of them singletons. The CDR3 is 14 amino acids. Germline V gene lookup returns CDR1 MNHEY and CDR2 SMNVEV (reference sequence). The V and J ends lost 3 bases and 8 bases respectively, with 14 bases between them.

The chain is built from TRBV27 and TRBJ2-1, with D tentatively TRBD2 (5 bases). The sequence was collected from a woman in her 30s with Graves' hyperthyroidism. Sequencing was performed on blood. The CDR3 loop reads CASSLGQRWDEQFF. Written as DNA, the CDR3 is TGTGCCAGCAGTTTGGGCCAGCGGTGGGATGAGCAGTTCTTC.